This T cell receptor (beta chain) was identified during a study of technical replicates of blood from a handful of donors. Germline V gene data show CDR1 as GTSNPN and CDR2 as SVGIG (reference sequence). V was cut by 2 bases and J by 0 bases, with 11 bases left in between. This CDR3 contains 14 residues. Notes on this clone: This sample includes further DNA sequences coding for the same CDR3.

The assay was immunoSEQ multiplex PCR, and TCRdb's table has in-frame clones only and misses some. The sample contains over 50,000 clones, approximately 86% of which appear only once. The clonotype originates from a human donor in good health. Some clones in this sample may be carry-over from other donors' samples. The sequenced sample consisted of PBMCs. The chain combines TRBV30 with TRBJ2-7, with a possible D match to TRBD2 (6 bases). CDR3 amino acids: CAWSPGLVSYEQYF. The DNA for the CDR3 is TGTGCCTGGAGTCCGGGACTCGTCTCCTACGAGCAGTACTTC.